This T cell receptor beta chain was identified in a study of chemoradiotherapy in HPV16-positive cancers. Broader study findings: HPV-responsive T-cell expansion during chemoradiotherapy was linked to improved recurrence-free survival in HPV16-positive patients.

As regards this clone: Its specificity is unknown.

Germline V lookup: CDR1 MNHNS, CDR2 SASEGT. This CDR3 contains 15 residues. The V end was cut by 4 bases, the J end by 7 bases, with 17 bases between. Data came from immunoSEQ multiplex PCR; TCRdb stores just in-frame clones and leaves some out. The sample holds around 2,000 clones; about 84% are singletons and the top ten take roughly a tenth. This TCR was sampled from a human donor with HPV-associated anogenital cancer. The sequenced sample was tumor tissue, obtained from a patient who underwent chemoradiotherapy. This chain joins TRBV6-1 and TRBJ2-1, with a weak D call TRBD1 (6 bases). CDR3 nucleotide sequence: TGTGCCAGCAGTGTTCAGACAGGTTCGGGGAATGAGCAGTTCTTC. Its translation: CASSVQTGSGNEQFF.